Following are 15 T cell receptor beta chains from one sample sequenced in a study of long-term antiretroviral therapy in people with HIV. Run at survey level, the immunoSEQ assay was version v3.0. Sequenced by immunoSEQ multiplex PCR; TCRdb stores in-frame clones only, minus some. Of tens of thousands of clones in the sample, about four fifths were seen once. Sequencing used unsorted PBMCs, obtained 0.7 years before starting antiretroviral therapy. The receptor set was obtained from a man aged 25 to 45 with HIV.

The chain couples TRBV6-1 to TRBJ1-1; no clear D. CDR3 length: 11 residues. V shed 2 bases and J shed 7 bases, with 5 bases lying between them. Germline CDR1 and CDR2: MNHNS and SASEGT. CDR3 in DNA: TGTGCCAGCAGTGAAAATGGTGAAGCTTTCTTT. As protein: CASSENGEAFF.

This sequence joins TRBV7-9 and TRBJ2-2; the match to TRBD1 covers 8 bases. The germline V gene encodes CDR1 SEHNR and CDR2 FQNEAQ (reference sequence). There are 15 residues in the CDR3. V shed 5 bases and J 6 bases; nucleotides not matched to a gene: 8. In DNA form, the CDR3 reads TGTGCCAGCAGCCACGGGGCAGGGGGCTCCGGGGAGCTGTTTTTT. Its protein product is CASSHGAGGSGELFF.

This clone was detected a few times. The rearrangement joins TRBV30 to TRBJ2-7; the D is unclear. CDR1 and CDR2 from the germline V gene are GTSNPN and SVGIG (reference sequence). This CDR3 is 13 amino acids long. Between the trimmed V and J ends, which lost 1 base and 2 bases, there was a span of 9 bases. CDR3 residues: CAWSDTHTYEQYF. CDR3 sequence (DNA): TGTGCCTGGAGTGACACGCACACCTACGAGCAGTACTTC.

This chain joins TRBV6-1 and TRBJ2-1; 9 bases are a match to TRBD2. There are 15 residues in the CDR3. Germline lookup yields CDR1 MNHNS and CDR2 SASEGT. Trimming at V came to 5 bases and at J to 4 bases, leaving 6 bases not matched to a gene. The CDR3 sequence: CASSPGLARYNEQFF. The CDR3 DNA reads as TGTGCCAGCAGTCCGGGACTAGCTAGGTACAATGAGCAGTTCTTC.

The genes are TRBV7-6 and TRBJ1-5, with D possibly matching TRBD1 (6 bases). With 1 base removed from V and 3 bases from J, the gap between germline ends came to 22 bases. Germline-derived CDR1 and CDR2 are SGHVS and FNYEAQ. There are 19 residues in the CDR3. The CDR3 DNA reads as TGTGCCAGCAGCTTAGGAGGAGGCGGAACAGGGAGGTACAATCAGCCCCAGCATTTT. Translation: CASSLGGGGTGRYNQPQHF.

The rearrangement uses TRBV29-1 and TRBJ2-1, with D perhaps being TRBD1 or TRBD2 (5 bases each). V lost 2 bases and J lost 3, with 14 bases in between. Germline CDR1 is SQVTM and CDR2 is ANQGSEA. The CDR3 length is 15 residues. The CDR3 region is CSVERGATIYNEQFF. CDR3 DNA sequence: TGCAGCGTTGAAAGAGGGGCGACTATCTACAATGAGCAGTTCTTC.

J is TRBJ1-2 and V is TRBV27, with 7 bases fitting TRBD1. This CDR3 has 16 residues. With V trimmed by 7 bases and J by 6 bases, 17 bases remained unmatched. The germline gives CDR1 MNHEY, CDR2 SMNVEV (reference sequence). In DNA, the CDR3 is TGTGCCAGCACCTTCCTCCCGAGGGGGCGCGATAATGGCTACACCTTC. Translation gives CASTFLPRGRDNGYTF.

The chain employs TRBV19 and TRBJ2-5; possibly TRBD1 for D (6 bases). CDR1 and CDR2 from the germline V gene are LNHDA and SQIVND (reference sequence). Deletions cut 6 bases from V and 5 bases from J, with 13 bases between. This CDR3 has 13 amino acids. CDR3 sequence (DNA): TGTGCCAGTAGCATACAGGGTGACGAGACCCAGTACTTC. Its protein is CASSIQGDETQYF.

V is TRBV7-6 and J is TRBJ1-2; tentative D call: TRBD1 (5 bases). Per germline, CDR1 SGHVS and CDR2 FNYEAQ. The CDR3 loop spans 13 amino acids. Deletions cut 6 bases from V and 8 bases from J, with 16 bases between. CDR3 DNA: TGTGCCAGCAGTCCCAACCAGGGTCAAGGCTACACCTTC. It is translated as CASSPNQGQGYTF.

V and J are TRBV29-1 and TRBJ2-3; weak D call: TRBD2 (5 bases). CDR3 length: 12 residues. The germline V gene has CDR1 SQVTM and CDR2 ANQGSEA. V was trimmed by 6 bases and J by 2 bases, leaving 9 bases between them. The CDR3 coding sequence is TGCAGCGTGTTCCGGGACACAGATACGCAGTATTTT. Its translation: CSVFRDTDTQYF.

V usage is TRBV19 and J usage is TRBJ2-5, with 8 bases that match TRBD1. After removal of 3 bases from V and 0 bases from J, the junction contained 3 bases not matched to a gene. Germline V gives CDR1 LNHDA, CDR2 SQIVND (reference sequence). The CDR3 has 15 residues. The CDR3: CASSMGDRYQETQYF. In DNA, the CDR3 is TGTGCCAGTAGTATGGGGGACAGGTACCAAGAGACCCAGTACTTC.

This chain joins TRBV4-1 and TRBJ1-1, with unresolved D. V lost 0 bases and J lost 0, with 14 bases in between. Germline V gives CDR1 MGHRA, CDR2 YSYEKL. CDR3 size: 17 residues. The CDR3: CASSQDPGSDLNTEAFF. The CDR3 nucleotides are TGCGCCAGCAGCCAAGATCCGGGGAGCGATCTGAACACTGAAGCTTTCTTT.

A word on this clone: A read error may produce the germline difference seen at one junction end. The chain links TRBV2 to TRBJ1-2; D is undetermined. CDR1 and CDR2 (germline): SNHLY, FYNNEI. This CDR3 is 10 amino acids long. The CDR3 protein is CASRSKSVHF. CDR3 in DNA: TGTGCCAGCAGATCAAAATCGGTCCACTTC. The full variable domain, with the rest looked up from reference TRBV2 and TRBJ1-2, is EPEVTQTPSHQVTQMGQEVILRCVPISNHLYFYWYRQILGQKVEFLVSFYNNEISEKSEIFDDQFSVERPDGSNFTLKIRSTKLEDSAMYFCASRSKSVHFGSGTRLTVV.

The V and J genes are TRBV7-3 and TRBJ2-1; 8 nucleotides align to TRBD1. The CDR3 runs 15 residues. Germline V lookup: CDR1 SGHTA, CDR2 FQGTGA. Germline trimming cut 2 bases from V and 4 bases from J; bases unmatched to any gene: 4. CDR3 sequence reads: CASSLGQGAYNEQFF. The CDR3 nucleotides are TGTGCCAGCAGCTTAGGGCAGGGGGCTTACAATGAGCAGTTCTTC.

V and J are TRBV11-1 and TRBJ1-4; 10 bases align to TRBD1. J gave up 7 bases and V 4 bases, and 9 bases lay outside the gene matches. There are 16 residues in the CDR3. Germline-derived CDR1 and CDR2 are SGHAT and FQDESV (reference sequence). CDR3 bases: TGTGCCAGCAGCTCTTCCTCGGGACAGGGGTCTGAAAAACTGTTTTTT. Translated, it gives CASSSSSGQGSEKLFF.